Sequencing of this T cell receptor beta chain was carried out in a study of response to subunit inactivated influenza vaccine. Study-wide points: T cells newly recruited by each seasonal influenza vaccination are few, the authors suggested.

The CDR3 length is 14 residues. Germline V gives CDR1 WSHSY, CDR2 SAAADI. Trimming took 6 bases from V and 5 from J, leaving 16 bases between them. This clonotype was detected a few times. Antigen unknown. TCRdb used MiXCR to reprocess the RT-PCR reads, holding one entry per CDR3 protein. This table holds about 480,000 distinct CDR3 sequences, 10% to 15% found once. This specimen was PBMCs from blood, taken around seven weeks after vaccination. This TCR derives from a man aged 45-60 years who received an inactivated influenza vaccine. The chain combines TRBV10-2 with TRBJ2-5; D perhaps matches TRBD2 (6 bases). The CDR3 DNA sequence: TGCGCCAGCAGAGGACCTCTGGAGGGGGAGACCCAGTACTTC. This codes for CASRGPLEGETQYF.